This T cell receptor (beta chain) comes out of a study of blood T cell repertoires in COVID-19. About the study: Sample material is recorded as cDNA or gDNA derived from T cells, B-cell-depleted T cells, or PBMCs.

In the original analysis: Amplification with reference gene primers provided the estimates of nucleated cell counts. The method was immunoSEQ multiplex PCR; TCRdb's version includes in-frame clones alone and lacks a portion of them. The D gene and trimming were derived from the DNA, and the V and J assignments and clone size from that table. The data contain 280,000 or so clones, roughly 86% of them singletons. V was pared by 4 bases and J by 8 bases, with 7 bases of the junction left unmatched. The CDR3 runs to 15 residues. The V gene's germline CDR1 is KGHDR and CDR2 SFDVKD. Those enrolled, adults aged about 18 to 89 years, came from under 25 US areas. Participant-given clinical history determined each cohort assignment.

Sequencing was performed on PBMCs or T cells enriched from blood (not recorded which). The chain carries TRBV24-1 and TRBJ1-4; 9 nucleotides align to TRBD1. This receptor was obtained from a woman between 45 and 65 years old who had been exposed to COVID-19. CDR3 coding DNA: TGTGCCACCAGTGACCCGGGACAGGGAGGGGAAAAACTGTTTTTT. It encodes CATSDPGQGGEKLFF.